A selection of T cell receptor beta chains follows, all from one sample in a study of breast tumors, draining lymph nodes, adjacent tissues. TCRdb called the multiplex PCR reads again in MiXCR, with one record for every CDR3 protein. The repertoire holds around 230,000 distinct CDR3 sequences, with less than 40% as singletons. Sequenced material: axillary lymph node tissue. These receptors were obtained from a female donor with breast cancer. Some clones in this sample may be carry-over from other donors' samples. Each CDR3 is given without its conserved first and last residue.

v_call,j_call,cdr3_aa
TRBV7-9,TRBJ1-1,ASSLDRVAQAF
TRBV7-2,TRBJ1-4,ASALGGSEKLF
TRBV7-3,TRBJ1-2,ASSSGQGGGYT
TRBV11-3,TRBJ2-7,ASSSENTSGGQY
TRBV2,TRBJ1-5,ASRAGINQPQH
TRBV2,TRBJ1-5,ASSEVQGHQPQH
TRBV7-2,TRBJ2-3,ASSSSRGADTQY
TRBV9,TRBJ2-1,ASTKIGLADNEQF
TRBV5-5,TRBJ2-3,ASSLMDSLDTQY
TRBV14,TRBJ2-7,ASRQDMRPYEQY